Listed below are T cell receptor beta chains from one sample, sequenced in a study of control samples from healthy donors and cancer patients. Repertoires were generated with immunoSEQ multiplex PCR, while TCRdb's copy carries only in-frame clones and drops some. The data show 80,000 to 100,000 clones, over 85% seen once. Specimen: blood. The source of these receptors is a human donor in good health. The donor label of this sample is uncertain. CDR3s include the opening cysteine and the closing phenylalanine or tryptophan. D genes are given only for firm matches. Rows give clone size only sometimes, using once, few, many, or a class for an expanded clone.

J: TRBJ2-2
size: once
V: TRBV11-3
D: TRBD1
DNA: TGTGCCAGCAGCTTAGAGGACAGGGGCGACACCGGGGAGCTGTTTTTT
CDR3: CASSLEDRGDTGELFF

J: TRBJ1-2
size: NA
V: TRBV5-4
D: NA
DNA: TGTGCCAGCAGCCGCGACAGGCGGGGTATAGATGGCTACACCTTC
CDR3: CASSRDRRGIDGYTF

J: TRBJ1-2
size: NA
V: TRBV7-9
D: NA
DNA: TGTGCCAGCAGCCACTCAGAGGGCTACACCTTC
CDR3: CASSHSEGYTF

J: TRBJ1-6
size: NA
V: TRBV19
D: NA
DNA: TGTGCCAGTAGTTCCGACAGCTCACCCCTCCACTTT
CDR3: CASSSDSSPLHF

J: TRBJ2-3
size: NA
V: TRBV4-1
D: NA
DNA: TGCGCCAGCAGCCTTACAGGTTTTCTCACAGATACGCAGTATTTT
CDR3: CASSLTGFLTDTQYF

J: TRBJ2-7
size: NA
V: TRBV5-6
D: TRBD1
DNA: TGTGCCAGCAGCCATAGCGGCTTAACAGGGGGGTACGAGCAGTACTTC
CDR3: CASSHSGLTGGYEQYF

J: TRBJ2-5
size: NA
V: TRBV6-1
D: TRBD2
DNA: TGTGCCAGCAGAGAAGGCACTAGCGGGGGAGAGACCCAGTACTTC
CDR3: CASREGTSGGETQYF

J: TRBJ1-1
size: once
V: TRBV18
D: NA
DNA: TGTGCCAGCTCACCTCCCACGGGGGTGACTGAAGCTTTCTTT
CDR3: CASSPPTGVTEAFF

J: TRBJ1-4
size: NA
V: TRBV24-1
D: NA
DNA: TGTGCCACCAGTTCGTCGGGGGAACCTAATGAAAAACTGTTTTTT
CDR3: CATSSSGEPNEKLFF

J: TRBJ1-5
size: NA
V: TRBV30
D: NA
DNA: TGTGCCTGGAGTGAAGGGTCCAGGGGCAATCAGCCCCAGCATTTT
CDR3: CAWSEGSRGNQPQHF

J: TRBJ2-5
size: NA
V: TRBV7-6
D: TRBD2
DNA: TGTGCCAGCAGCCCACGACTAGCGGGGGGGCTTGGGGAGACCCAGTACTTC
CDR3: CASSPRLAGGLGETQYF

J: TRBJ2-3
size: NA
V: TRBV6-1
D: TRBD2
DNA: TGTGCCAGCAGTGACGGACTAGCGGGGCAGTATTTT
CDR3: CASSDGLAGQYF

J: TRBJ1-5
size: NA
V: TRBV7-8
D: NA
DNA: TGTGCCAGCAGCCCCGAGGCCGGGGTGCGCAATCAGCCCCAGCATTTT
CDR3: CASSPEAGVRNQPQHF

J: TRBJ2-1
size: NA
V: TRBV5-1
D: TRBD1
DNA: TGCGCCAGCAGCCGGGACAGTAATGAGCAGTTCTTC
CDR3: CASSRDSNEQFF

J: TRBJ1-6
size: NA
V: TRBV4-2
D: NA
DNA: TGTGCCAGCAGCCAAGATCATAATTCACCCCTCCACTTT
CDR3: CASSQDHNSPLHF

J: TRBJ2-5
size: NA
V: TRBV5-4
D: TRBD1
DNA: TGTGCCAGCAATATCCGGGACAGATTACAAGAGACCCAGTACTTC
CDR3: CASNIRDRLQETQYF

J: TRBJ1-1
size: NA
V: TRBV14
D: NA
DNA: TGTGCCAGCAGCCAAGAGCTAGACACTGAAGCTTTCTTT
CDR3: CASSQELDTEAFF

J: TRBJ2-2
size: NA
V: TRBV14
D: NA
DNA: TGTGCCAGCAGCCAAGAGGGAGGGGGCACCGGGGAGCTGTTTTTT
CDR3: CASSQEGGGTGELFF

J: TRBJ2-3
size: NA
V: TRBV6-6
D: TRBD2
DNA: TGTGCCAGCAGCCGACTAGCGGGGGGGACTAGCACAGATACGCAGTATTTT
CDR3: CASSRLAGGTSTDTQYF

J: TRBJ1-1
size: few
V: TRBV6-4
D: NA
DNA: TGTGCCAGCAGTGAAGCGGGAGAGACTGAAGCTTTCTTT
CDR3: CASSEAGETEAFF

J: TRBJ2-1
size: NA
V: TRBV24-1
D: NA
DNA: TGTGCCACCAGTGACCCAGGGGATAGGGTCAATGAGCAGTTCTTC
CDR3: CATSDPGDRVNEQFF

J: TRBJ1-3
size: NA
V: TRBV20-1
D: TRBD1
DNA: TGCAGTGCTAGTGCCCTCGGGACAGTGTTTGGAAACACCATATATTTT
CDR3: CSASALGTVFGNTIYF

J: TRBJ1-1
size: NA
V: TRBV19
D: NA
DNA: TGTGCCAGTAGTATATCGTCCGGGTCCACTGAAGCTTTCTTT
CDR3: CASSISSGSTEAFF

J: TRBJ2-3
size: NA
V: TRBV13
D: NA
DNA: TGTGCCAGCAGCACCCCCCCAGGGGGCACAGATACGCAGTATTTT
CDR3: CASSTPPGGTDTQYF

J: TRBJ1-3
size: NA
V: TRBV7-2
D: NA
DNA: TGTGCCAGCAGCTCCTCGCCAAGCTCTGGAAACACCATATATTTT
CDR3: CASSSSPSSGNTIYF

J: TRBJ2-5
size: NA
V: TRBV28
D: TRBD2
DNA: TGTGCCAGCAGTCCCCGACTAAGCGGGGGTTGGGAGACCCAGTACTTC
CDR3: CASSPRLSGGWETQYF

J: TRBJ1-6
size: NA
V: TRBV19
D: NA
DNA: TGTGCCACCCGGGCCTCATCTCCTTCACCCCTCCACTTT
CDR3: CATRASSPSPLHF

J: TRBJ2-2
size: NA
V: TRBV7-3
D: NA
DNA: TGTGCCAGCAGCTTAATGGGACTGGAGGGCACCGGGGAGCTGTTTTTT
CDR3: CASSLMGLEGTGELFF

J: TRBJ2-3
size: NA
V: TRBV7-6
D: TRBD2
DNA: TGTGCCAGCAGCTTGACTAGCGGGGGCACAGATACGCAGTATTTT
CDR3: CASSLTSGGTDTQYF

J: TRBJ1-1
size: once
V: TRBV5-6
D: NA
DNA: TGTGCCAGCAGCAGCGACCTGAACACTGAAGCTTTCTTT
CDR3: CASSSDLNTEAFF

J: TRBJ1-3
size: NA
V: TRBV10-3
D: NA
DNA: TGTGCCATCAGTGACCCGACAGAGACCGGAAACACCATATATTTT
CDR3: CAISDPTETGNTIYF

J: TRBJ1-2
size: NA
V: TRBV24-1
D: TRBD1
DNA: TGTGCCACCAGTGATGGGGCGGGACAGGGGCCGGGGAATGGCTACACCTTC
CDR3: CATSDGAGQGPGNGYTF

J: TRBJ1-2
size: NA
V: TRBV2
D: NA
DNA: TGTGCCAGCCTGGTCACCACCTATGGCTACACCTTC
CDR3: CASLVTTYGYTF

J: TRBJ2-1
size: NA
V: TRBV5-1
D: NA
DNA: TGCGCCAGCAGCTTGCGGCTGACCACCTACAATGAGCAGTTCTTC
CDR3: CASSLRLTTYNEQFF

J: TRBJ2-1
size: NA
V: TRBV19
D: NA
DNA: TGTGCCAGTAGTAGATCCGGGAATTCCTACAATGAGCAGTTCTTC
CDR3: CASSRSGNSYNEQFF

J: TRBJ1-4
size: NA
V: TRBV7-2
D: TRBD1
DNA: TGTGCCAGCAGCTTAGGGGCAGGGGGAGAAAAACTGTTTTTT
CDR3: CASSLGAGGEKLFF

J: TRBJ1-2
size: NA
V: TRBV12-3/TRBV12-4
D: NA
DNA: TGTGCCAGCAGTGAACAGGTAGACTATGGCTACACCTTC
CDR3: CASSEQVDYGYTF

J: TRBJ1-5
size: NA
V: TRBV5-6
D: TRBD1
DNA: TGTGCCAGCAGCTTGTGGGGACAGGGCGCCTATCAGCCCCAGCATTTT
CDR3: CASSLWGQGAYQPQHF

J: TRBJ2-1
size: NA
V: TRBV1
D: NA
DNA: TGCACCAGCAGCCAGTCCGTGGGCGGGAATGAGCAGTTCTTC
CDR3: CTSSQSVGGNEQFF